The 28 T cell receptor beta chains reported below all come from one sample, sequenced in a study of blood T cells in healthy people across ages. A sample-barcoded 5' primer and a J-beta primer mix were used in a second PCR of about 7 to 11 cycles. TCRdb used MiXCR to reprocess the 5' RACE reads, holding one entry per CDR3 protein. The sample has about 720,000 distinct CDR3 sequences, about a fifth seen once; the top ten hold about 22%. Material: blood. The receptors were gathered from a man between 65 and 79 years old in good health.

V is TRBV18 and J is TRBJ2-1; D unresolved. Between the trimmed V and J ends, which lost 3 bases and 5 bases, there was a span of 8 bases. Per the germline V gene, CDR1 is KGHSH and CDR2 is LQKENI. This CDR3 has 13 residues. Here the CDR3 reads CASSPVRNNEQFF. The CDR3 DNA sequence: TGTGCCAGCTCACCCGTCAGAAACAATGAGCAGTTCTTC.

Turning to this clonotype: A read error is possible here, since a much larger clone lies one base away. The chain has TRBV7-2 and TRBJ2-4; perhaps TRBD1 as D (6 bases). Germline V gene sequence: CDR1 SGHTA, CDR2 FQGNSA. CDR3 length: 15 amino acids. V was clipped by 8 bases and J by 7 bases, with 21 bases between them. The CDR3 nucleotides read TGTGCCAGCGGCAAAGACCGGAACACAGGGAACATTCAGTACTTC. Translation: CASGKDRNTGNIQYF.

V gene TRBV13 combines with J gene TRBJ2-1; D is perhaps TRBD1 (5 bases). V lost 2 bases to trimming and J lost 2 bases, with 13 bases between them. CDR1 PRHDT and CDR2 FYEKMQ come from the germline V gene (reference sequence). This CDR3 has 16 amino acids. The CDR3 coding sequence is TGTGCCAGCAGCTTATGGAAGGGGCCAGCCTACAATGAGCAGTTCTTC. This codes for CASSLWKGPAYNEQFF.

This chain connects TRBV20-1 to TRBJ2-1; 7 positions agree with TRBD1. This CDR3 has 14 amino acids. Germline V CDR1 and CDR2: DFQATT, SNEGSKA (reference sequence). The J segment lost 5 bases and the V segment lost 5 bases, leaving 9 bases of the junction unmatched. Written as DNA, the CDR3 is TGCAGTGCTGCTAGGGGGCGCGGCGACAATGAGCAGTTCTTC. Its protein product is CSAARGRGDNEQFF.

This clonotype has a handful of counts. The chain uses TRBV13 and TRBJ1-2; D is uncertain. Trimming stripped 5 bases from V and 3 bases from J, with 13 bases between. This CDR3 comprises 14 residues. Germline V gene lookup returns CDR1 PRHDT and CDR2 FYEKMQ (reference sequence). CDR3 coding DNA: TGTGCCAGCAGCAAAAGGACGGAGTACTATGGCTACACCTTC. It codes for CASSKRTEYYGYTF. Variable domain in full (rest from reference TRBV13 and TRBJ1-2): AAGVIQSPRHLIKEKRETATLKCYPIPRHDTVYWYQQGPGQDPQFLISFYEKMQSDKGSIPDRFSAQQFSDYHSELNMSSLELGDSALYFCASSKRTEYYGYTFGSGTRLTVV.

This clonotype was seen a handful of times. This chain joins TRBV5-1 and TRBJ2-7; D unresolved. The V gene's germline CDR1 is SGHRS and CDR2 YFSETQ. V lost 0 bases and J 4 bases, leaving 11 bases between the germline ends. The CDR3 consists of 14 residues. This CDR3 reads CASSLDRAQYEQYF. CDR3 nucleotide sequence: TGCGCCAGCAGCTTGGATAGGGCCCAATACGAGCAGTACTTC.

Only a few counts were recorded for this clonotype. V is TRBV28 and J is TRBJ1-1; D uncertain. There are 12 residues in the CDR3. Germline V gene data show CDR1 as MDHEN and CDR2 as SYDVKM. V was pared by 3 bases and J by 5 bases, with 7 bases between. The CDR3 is CASSFGRTEAFF. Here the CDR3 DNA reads TGTGCCAGCAGTTTTGGACGTACTGAAGCTTTCTTT.

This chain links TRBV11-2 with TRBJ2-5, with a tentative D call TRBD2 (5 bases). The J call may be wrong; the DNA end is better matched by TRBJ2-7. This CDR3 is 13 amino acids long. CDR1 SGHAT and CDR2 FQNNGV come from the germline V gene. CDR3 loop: CASSLGLINEQYF. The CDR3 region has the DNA TGTGCCAGCAGCTTAGGACTAATCAACGAGCAGTACTTC.

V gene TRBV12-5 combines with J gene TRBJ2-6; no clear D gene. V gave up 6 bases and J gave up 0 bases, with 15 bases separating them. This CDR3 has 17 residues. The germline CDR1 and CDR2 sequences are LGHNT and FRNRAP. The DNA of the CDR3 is TGTGCTAGTGGCCCTTTGGGGTATTCCTCTGGGGCCAACGTCCTGACTTTC. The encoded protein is CASGPLGYSSGANVLTF.

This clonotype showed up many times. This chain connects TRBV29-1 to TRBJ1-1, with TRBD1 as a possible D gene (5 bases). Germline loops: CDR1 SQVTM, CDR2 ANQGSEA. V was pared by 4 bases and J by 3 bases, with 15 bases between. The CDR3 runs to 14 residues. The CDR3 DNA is TGCAGCGTTGCAGTGAGTGGAGGGGACACTGAAGCTTTCTTT. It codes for CSVAVSGGDTEAFF.

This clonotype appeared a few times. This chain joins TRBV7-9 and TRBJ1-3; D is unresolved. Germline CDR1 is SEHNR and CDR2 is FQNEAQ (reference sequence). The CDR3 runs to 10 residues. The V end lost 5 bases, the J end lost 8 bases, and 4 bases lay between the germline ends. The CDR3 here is CASSGDTIYF. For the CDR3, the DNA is TGTGCCAGCAGCGGGGACACCATATATTTT. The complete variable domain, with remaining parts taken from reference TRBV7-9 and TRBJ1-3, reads DTGVSQNPRHKITKRGQNVTFRCDPISEHNRLYWYRQTLGQGPEFLTYFQNEAQLEKSRLLSDRFSAERPKGSFSTLEIQRTEQGDSAMYLCASSGDTIYFGEGSWLTVV.

CDR3 nucleotides: TGTGCCAGCAGCATCAGTAGGACCCCACATGAGCAGTTCTTC. Its translation is CASSISRTPHEQFF. The rearrangement links TRBV11-2 to TRBJ2-1; the D is unclear. Trimming pared 5 bases from V and 8 bases from J, leaving 16 bases between. This CDR3 is 14 amino acids long. CDR1 and CDR2 from the germline V gene are SGHAT and FQNNGV.

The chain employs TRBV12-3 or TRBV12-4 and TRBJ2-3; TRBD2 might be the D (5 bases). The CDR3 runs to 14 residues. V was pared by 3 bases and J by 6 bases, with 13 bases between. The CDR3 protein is CASSFGPSGDTQYF. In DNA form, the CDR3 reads TGTGCCAGCAGTTTTGGCCCGAGCGGTGATACGCAGTATTTT.

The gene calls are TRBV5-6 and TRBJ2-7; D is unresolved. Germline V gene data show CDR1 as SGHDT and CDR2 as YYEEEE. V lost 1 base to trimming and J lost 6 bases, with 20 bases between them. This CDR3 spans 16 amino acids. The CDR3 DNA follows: TGTGCCAGCAGCTTGTACGGCCTATGGGGATTGGGCGAGCAGTACTTC. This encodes CASSLYGLWGLGEQYF.

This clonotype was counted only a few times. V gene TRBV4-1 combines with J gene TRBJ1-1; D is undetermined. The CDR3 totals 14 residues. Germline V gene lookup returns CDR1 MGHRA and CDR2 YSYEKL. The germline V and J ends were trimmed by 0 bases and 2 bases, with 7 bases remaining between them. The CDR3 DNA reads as TGCGCCAGCAGCCAAGAAGTCAGTAACACTGAAGCTTTCTTT. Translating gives CASSQEVSNTEAFF.

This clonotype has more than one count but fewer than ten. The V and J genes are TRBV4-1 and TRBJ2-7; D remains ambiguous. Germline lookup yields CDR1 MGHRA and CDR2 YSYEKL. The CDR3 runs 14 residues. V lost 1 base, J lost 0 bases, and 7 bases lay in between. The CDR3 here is CASSQVDGSYEQYF. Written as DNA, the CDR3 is TGCGCCAGCAGCCAAGTGGACGGCTCCTACGAGCAGTACTTC.

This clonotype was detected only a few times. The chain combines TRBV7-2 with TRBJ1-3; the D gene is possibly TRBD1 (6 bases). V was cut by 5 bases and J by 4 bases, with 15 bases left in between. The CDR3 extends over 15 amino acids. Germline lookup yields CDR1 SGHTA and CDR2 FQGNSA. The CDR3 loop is CASSHPQGLGNTIYF. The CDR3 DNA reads TGTGCCAGCAGCCACCCACAGGGTCTGGGAAACACCATATATTTT.

The CDR3 region has the DNA TGTGCCAGCACACACAGGGAACGTAGTGAAAAACTGTTTTTT. Translated: CASTHRERSEKLFF. This sequence joins TRBV3-1 and TRBJ1-4; D perhaps matches TRBD1 (6 bases). Germline lookup yields CDR1 LGHDT and CDR2 YNNKEL (reference sequence). The CDR3 covers 14 residues. Between the trimmed V and J ends, which lost 7 bases and 7 bases, there was a span of 16 bases.

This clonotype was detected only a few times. CDR3 sequence reads: CASSLARQGAIYGANVLTF. Here the CDR3 DNA reads TGTGCCAGCAGCTTAGCGCGGCAGGGGGCAATTTATGGGGCCAACGTCCTGACTTTC. This chain connects TRBV7-2 to TRBJ2-6, with 8 bases lining up with TRBD1. Germline lookup yields CDR1 SGHTA and CDR2 FQGNSA. The CDR3 is 19 amino acids. Trimming took 0 bases from V and 3 from J; bases not matched to a gene: 10.

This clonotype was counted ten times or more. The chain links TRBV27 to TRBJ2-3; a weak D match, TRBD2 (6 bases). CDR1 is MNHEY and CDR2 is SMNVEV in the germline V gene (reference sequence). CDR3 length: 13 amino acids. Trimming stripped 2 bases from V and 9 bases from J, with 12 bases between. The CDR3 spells CASSLRRDATQYF. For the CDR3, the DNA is TGTGCCAGCAGTTTAAGGCGGGACGCAACGCAGTATTTT.

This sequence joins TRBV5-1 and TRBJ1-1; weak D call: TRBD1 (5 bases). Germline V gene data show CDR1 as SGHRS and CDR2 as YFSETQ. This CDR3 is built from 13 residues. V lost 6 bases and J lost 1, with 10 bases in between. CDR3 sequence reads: CASKQDTNTEAFF. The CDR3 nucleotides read TGCGCCAGCAAGCAGGACACGAACACTGAAGCTTTCTTT.

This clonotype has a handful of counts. CDR3 residues: CASSTDRDNEQFF. The CDR3 DNA reads TGTGCCAGTAGTACGGACAGGGACAATGAGCAGTTCTTC. The rearrangement joins TRBV19 to TRBJ2-7; 8 bases fit TRBD1. The assigned J gene may be wrong: the sequence end matches TRBJ2-1 better. The CDR3 is made up of 13 amino acids. Germline V gives CDR1 LNHDA, CDR2 SQIVND (reference sequence).

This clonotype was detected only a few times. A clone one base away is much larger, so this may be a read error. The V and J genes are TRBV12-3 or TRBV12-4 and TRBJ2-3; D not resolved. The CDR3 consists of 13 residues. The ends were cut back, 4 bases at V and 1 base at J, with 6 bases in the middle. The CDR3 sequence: CASSWSRTDTQYF. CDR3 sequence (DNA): TGTGCCAGCAGTTGGAGCCGCACAGATACGCAGTATTTT.

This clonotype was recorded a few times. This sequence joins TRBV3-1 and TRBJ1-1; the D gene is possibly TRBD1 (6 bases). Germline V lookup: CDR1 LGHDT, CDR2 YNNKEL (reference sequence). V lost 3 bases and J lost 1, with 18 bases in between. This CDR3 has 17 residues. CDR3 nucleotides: TGTGCCAGCAGCCATAGGGTAATTACAGGGCCGAACACTGAAGCTTTCTTT. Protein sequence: CASSHRVITGPNTEAFF.

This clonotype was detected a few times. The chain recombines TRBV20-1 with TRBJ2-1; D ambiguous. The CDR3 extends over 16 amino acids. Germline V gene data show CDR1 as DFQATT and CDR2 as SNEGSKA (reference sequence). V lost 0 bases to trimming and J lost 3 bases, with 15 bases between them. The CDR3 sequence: CSARDLSLEVYNEQFF. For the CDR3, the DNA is TGCAGTGCTAGAGATCTGAGTCTAGAGGTCTACAATGAGCAGTTCTTC.

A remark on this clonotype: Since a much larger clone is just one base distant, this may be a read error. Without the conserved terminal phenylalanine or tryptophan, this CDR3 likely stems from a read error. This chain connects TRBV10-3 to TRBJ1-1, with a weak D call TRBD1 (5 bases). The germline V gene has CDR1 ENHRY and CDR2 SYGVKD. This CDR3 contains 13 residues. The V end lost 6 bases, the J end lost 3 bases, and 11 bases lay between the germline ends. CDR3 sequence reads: CAISRDGDTEAFV. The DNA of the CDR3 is TGTGCCATCAGCAGGGATGGGGACACTGAAGCTTTCGTT.

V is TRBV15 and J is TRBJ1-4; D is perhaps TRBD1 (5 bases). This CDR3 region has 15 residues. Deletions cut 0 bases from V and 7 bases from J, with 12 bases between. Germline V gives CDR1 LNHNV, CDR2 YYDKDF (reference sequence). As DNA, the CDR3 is TGTGCCACCAGCAGAGATCTCTGGGGGGGTGAAAAACTGTTTTTT. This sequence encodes CATSRDLWGGEKLFF.

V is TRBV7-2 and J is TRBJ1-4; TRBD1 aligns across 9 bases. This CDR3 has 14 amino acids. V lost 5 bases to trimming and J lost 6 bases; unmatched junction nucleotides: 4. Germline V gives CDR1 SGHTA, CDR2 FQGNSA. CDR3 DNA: TGTGCCAGCAGCCTAAGGACAGGGGATGAAAAACTGTTTTTT. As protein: CASSLRTGDEKLFF.